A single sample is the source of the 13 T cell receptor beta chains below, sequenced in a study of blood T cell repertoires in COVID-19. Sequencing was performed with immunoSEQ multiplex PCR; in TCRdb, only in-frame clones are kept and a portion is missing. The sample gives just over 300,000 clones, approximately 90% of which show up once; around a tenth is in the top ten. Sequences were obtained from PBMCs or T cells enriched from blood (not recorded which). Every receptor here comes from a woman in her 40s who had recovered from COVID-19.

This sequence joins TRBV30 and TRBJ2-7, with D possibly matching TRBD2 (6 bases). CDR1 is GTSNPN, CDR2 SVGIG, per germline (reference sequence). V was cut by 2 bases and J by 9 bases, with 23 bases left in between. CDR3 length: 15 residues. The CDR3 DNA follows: TGTGCCTGGAGTCAAAAGGGGACTTATCTTTCGGGGCAGTACTTC. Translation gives CAWSQKGTYLSGQYF.

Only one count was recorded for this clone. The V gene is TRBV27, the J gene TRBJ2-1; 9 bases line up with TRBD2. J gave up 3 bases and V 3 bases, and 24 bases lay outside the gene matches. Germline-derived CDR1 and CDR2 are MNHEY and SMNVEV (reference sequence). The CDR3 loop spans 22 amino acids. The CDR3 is CASSFNRFTPYASSGSYNEQFF. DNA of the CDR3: TGTGCCAGCAGTTTTAACCGCTTTACCCCCTACGCGAGTAGCGGGAGCTACAATGAGCAGTTCTTC.

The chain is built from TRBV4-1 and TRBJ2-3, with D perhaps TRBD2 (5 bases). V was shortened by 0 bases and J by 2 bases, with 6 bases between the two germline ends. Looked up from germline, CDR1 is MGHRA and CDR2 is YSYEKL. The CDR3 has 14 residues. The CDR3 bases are TGCGCCAGCAGCCAAGAAGACTACACAGATACGCAGTATTTT. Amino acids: CASSQEDYTDTQYF.

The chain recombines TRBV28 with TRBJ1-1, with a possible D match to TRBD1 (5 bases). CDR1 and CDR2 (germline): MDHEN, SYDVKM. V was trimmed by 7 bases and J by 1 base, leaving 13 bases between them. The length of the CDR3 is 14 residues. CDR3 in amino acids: CASITWGGNTEAFF. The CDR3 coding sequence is TGTGCCAGCATTACCTGGGGGGGGAACACTGAAGCTTTCTTT.

CDR3 amino acids: CASSLSPASLGDTQYF. Written as DNA, the CDR3 is TGTGCCAGCAGTTTATCACCGGCATCCCTAGGAGATACGCAGTATTTT. The rearrangement joins TRBV27 to TRBJ2-3; D remains unclear. Trimming removed 0 bases at V and 5 bases at J, with 15 bases between. CDR1 is MNHEY and CDR2 is SMNVEV in the germline V gene (reference sequence). The CDR3 sequence is 16 residues long.

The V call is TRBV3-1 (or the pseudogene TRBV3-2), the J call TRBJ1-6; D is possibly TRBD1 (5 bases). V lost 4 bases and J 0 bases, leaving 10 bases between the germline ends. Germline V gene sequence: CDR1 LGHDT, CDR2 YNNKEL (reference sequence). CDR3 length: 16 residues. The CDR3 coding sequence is TGTGCCAGCAGCCGCCGACAGAGCTCCTATAATTCACCCCTCCACTTT. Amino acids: CASSRRQSSYNSPLHF.

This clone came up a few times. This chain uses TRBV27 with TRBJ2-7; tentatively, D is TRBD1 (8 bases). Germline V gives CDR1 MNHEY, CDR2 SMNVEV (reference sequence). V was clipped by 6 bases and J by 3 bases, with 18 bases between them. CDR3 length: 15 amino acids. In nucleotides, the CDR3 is TGTGCCAGCAGCCTCGACAGGGGAGGGTTCTACGAGCAGTACTTC. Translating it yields CASSLDRGGFYEQYF.

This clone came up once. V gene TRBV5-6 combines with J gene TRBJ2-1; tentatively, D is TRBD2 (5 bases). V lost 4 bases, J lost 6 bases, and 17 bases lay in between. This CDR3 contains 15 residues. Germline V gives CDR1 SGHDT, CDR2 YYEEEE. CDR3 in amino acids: CASSPPGKGVNEQFF. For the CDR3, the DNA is TGTGCCAGCAGCCCGCCGGGTAAGGGAGTCAATGAGCAGTTCTTC.

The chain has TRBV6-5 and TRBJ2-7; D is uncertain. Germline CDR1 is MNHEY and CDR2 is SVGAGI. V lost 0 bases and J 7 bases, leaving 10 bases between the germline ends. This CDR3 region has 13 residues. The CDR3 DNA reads TGTGCCAGCAGTTACTCGCTCACCGGGGAGCAGTACTTC. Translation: CASSYSLTGEQYF.

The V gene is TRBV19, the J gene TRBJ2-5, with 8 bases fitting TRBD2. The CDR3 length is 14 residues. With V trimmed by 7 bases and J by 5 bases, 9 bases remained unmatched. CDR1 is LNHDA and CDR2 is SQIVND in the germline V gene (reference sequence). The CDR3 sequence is CASTRTSYSETQYF. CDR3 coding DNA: TGTGCCAGTACACGGACTAGCTATTCGGAGACCCAGTACTTC.

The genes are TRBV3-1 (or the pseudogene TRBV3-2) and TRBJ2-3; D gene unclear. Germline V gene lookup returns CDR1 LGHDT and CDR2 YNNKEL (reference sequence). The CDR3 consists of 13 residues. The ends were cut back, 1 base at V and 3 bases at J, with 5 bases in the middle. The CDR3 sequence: CASSQVATDTQYF. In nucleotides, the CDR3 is TGTGCCAGCAGCCAAGTTGCGACAGATACGCAGTATTTT.

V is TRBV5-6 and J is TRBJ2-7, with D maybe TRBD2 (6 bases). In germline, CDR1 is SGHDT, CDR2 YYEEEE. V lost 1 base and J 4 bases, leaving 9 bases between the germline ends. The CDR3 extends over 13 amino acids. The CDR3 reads CASSLTSRYEQYF. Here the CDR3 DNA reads TGTGCCAGCAGCTTGACTAGCCGATACGAGCAGTACTTC.

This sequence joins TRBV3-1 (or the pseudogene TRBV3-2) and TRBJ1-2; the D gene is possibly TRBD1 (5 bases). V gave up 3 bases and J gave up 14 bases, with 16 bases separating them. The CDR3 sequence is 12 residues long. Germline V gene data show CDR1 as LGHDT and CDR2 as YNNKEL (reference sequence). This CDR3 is CASSQGNRIGTF. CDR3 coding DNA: TGTGCCAGCAGCCAGGGGAACAGGATTGGGACCTTC.